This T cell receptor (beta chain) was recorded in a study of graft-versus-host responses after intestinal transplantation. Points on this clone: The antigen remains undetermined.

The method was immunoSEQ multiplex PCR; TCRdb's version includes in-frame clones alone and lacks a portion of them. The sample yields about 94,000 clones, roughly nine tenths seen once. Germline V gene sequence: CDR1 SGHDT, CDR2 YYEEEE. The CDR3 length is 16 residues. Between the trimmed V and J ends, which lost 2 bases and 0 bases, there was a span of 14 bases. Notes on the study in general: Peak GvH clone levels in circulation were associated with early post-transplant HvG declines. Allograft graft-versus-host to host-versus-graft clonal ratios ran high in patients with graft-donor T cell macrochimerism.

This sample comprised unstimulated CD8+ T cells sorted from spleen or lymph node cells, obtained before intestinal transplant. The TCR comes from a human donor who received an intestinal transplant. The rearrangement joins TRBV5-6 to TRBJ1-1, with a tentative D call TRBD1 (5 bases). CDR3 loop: CASSFSGRGLNTEAFF. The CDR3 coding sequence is TGTGCCAGCAGCTTTTCCGGGCGGGGGTTGAACACTGAAGCTTTCTTT.